This record concerns one TCR beta chain sequence. This table comes from immunoSEQ multiplex PCR, and its TCRdb copy is limited to in-frame clones, with some not included. Of about 260,000 clones in the sample, about 91% were seen once. The data were obtained in a study of blood T cell repertoires in COVID-19. The CDR3 spans 15 residues. Germline V lookup: CDR1 MNHEY, CDR2 SVGAGI. V dropped 5 bases and J dropped 4 bases, with 17 bases sitting between them. The sample comprised PBMCs or T cells enriched from blood (not recorded which). This TCR came from a middle-aged woman with acute COVID-19. V usage is TRBV6-5 and J usage is TRBJ2-5; perhaps TRBD1 as D (6 bases). The CDR3 DNA reads TGTGCCAGCAGTCTACAACAGGGCTGGGTAGAGACCCAGTACTTC. Its translation: CASSLQQGWVETQYF.